This T cell receptor (beta chain) was sequenced in a study of CD8+ T cells in alopecia areata (dated by TCRdb to 2016 to 2019). Looking at the study overall: The treated patients, all with moderate-to-severe alopecia areata, were enrolled in an open-label pilot trial of oral tofacitinib given at 5 to 10 mg twice daily. TCRbeta CDR3 regions were amplified by immunoSEQ multiplex PCR using 35 Vbeta forward and 13 Jbeta reverse primers. RNA came from the PAXgene miRNA kit for fixed scalp, the miRNeasy kit for PBMCs, and the RNeasy kit for mouse skin. Human TCRbeta sequencing covered scalp tissue and sorted CD4+ and CD8+ peripheral blood T cells from patchy and totalis/universalis alopecia areata patients and healthy controls. Tofacitinib was given for 6 to 18 months, followed by 6 months of follow-up off drug to assess delayed response and recurrence. To study T cell clonal expansion in alopecia areata, the researchers applied high-throughput TCRbeta sequencing to both the C3H/HeJ mouse model and human patients. For the treated patients, the SALT score, which quantifies what percentage of scalp surface area is affected, served as the measure of disease severity. Scalp clonality was compared across normal scalp (n=4), patchy alopecia areata scalp (n=8), and alopecia totalis/universalis scalp (n=8). Patients on tofacitinib were biopsied at baseline and after 4 and 24 weeks of treatment, and several of the patients also had a later scalp biopsy. On the study overall, not on this receptor specifically: Tofacitinib significantly decreased scalp clonality and the number of expanded CD8+ clones among the top 100 scalp clones. Higher clonality and more expanded CD8+ clones were observed in lesional scalp than in normal scalp, particularly in alopecia totalis/universalis, a finding suggestive of antigenic drive. Scalp TCR repertoire analysis is complicated because resident alphabeta T cells in normal human skin are also sequenced, whereas mouse skin is dominated by gammadelta T cells. Many expanded lesional clones were found to persist in scalp and blood during tofacitinib treatment, and relapse after treatment cessation may be partly explained by this persistence. TCR sequences shared between patients were less clear than in mice, possibly partly because of HLA diversity in the patient population. Because the treated cohort was small and had just a single nonresponder, larger studies are needed to establish links between baseline CD8+ expansion and response.

Sample time point, as interpreted from the label and publication: around 28 days on oral tofacitinib. Reading the label with the study, this specimen's treatment or condition is: oral pan-JAK inhibitor, 5-10 mg twice daily. Lesional scalp punch biopsies and peripheral blood were collected from alopecia areata patients. PBMCs were isolated by density centrifugation and stained for CD3, CD4 and CD8, and CD4+ and CD8+ T cells were sorted on a FACSAria. The library was built by means of the immunoSEQ multiplex PCR assay. For TCR sequencing, RNA was extracted from every sample and reverse transcribed into cDNA to serve as template. First-strand cDNA was synthesized using SuperScript III with a 2:1 mix of oligo-dT and random hexamers. A synthetic immune receptor repertoire was used to gauge amplification bias, and whatever bias remained was removed computationally. As for the authors' bioinformatics: Raw reads were preprocessed to remove errors, and CDR3 was defined according to IMGT conventions as the region from the conserved cysteine to phenylalanine. Clonality was computed by normalizing Shannon entropy by log2 of the number of productive unique TCRs and subtracting the result from 1. CD4 or CD8 identity of scalp clones was inferred by cross-referencing scalp TCRbeta sequences with sorted blood CD4 and CD8 repertoires. TCRdb took this table from immuneACCESS and kept in-frame rearrangements with V and J called. Such tables lack part of the clones; where checked against another copy, unresolved V genes explain under half of the gap, and the rest is unexplained. From that table come the V and J calls and clone size; the DNA was used to work out D and trimming. Within this sample are fewer than 150,000 clones, with around 82% of them counted one time only. Jointly, the top ten make up roughly 25% of the sample.

Regarding this clone: Its binding antigen is unknown. It has no much larger one-base neighbor in the sample; base qualities were not kept. Other DNA sequences in the sample encode the same CDR3.

The TCR comes from a human donor with alopecia areata. The sequences come from CD8+ T cells sorted from blood, collected at week 4, from a patient treated with tofacitinib.

The CDR3 region has the sequence CASSQDYEQYF. The DNA sequence is TGTGCCAGCAGCCAAGACTACGAGCAGTACTTC. The sequence is built from TRBV4-2 and TRBJ2-7, with the D gene call left open. Reading from cysteine to phenylalanine, the CDR3 counts 11 amino acids. CDR3 DNA is the only sequence kept; it has 33 bases, read in frame from the first base. Per the germline V gene, LGHNA is the CDR1 and YNFKEQ is the CDR2. The V and J ends are trimmed by 0 bases and 3 bases, leaving 0 bases between them.